The T cell receptor beta chain described here comes from a study of cytomegalovirus exposure and HLA in healthy donors. General study results and limits: Later on, an analysis showed TCR association rates differing by HLA locus, with DRB1 the most and HLA-C the fewest. Researchers reported from a later analysis that most CMV-associated TCR beta chains appeared HLA-restricted.

Per the germline V gene, CDR1 is LNHDA and CDR2 is SQIVND (reference sequence). The CDR3 runs 16 residues. V lost 5 bases and J 7 bases, leaving 21 bases between the germline ends. In the PCR, 60 Vbeta and 13 Jbeta primers were used. Assay used: immunoSEQ multiplex PCR; TCRdb lists only in-frame clones, some missing. The table gives under 35,000 clones; the top ten clones make up 0.55% to 0.75% of it. As regards this clone: Its specificity is unknown.

V gene TRBV19 combines with J gene TRBJ1-5; no definite D call. The source is a man aged 30 to 39 in good health and CMV-seronegative. The material sequenced was PBMCs. Here the CDR3 reads CASSPHRGRRGQPQHF. The CDR3 coding sequence is TGTGCCAGTAGTCCACACCGAGGGAGGCGAGGACAGCCCCAGCATTTT.